This T cell receptor (beta chain) was obtained from a study of glioma-infiltrating T cells. This clonotype was seen at least ten times. Its antigen is not known. The ends were cut back, 2 bases at V and 8 bases at J, with 12 bases in the middle. Germline-derived CDR1 and CDR2 are SGHTA and FQGNSA. CDR3 length: 13 residues. Using RNA template, CDR3s of TCR alpha and beta were amplified with iRepertoire arm-PCR. TCRdb independently ran MiXCR on the multiplex PCR reads; one entry per CDR3 protein. The sample gives about 45,000 distinct CDR3 sequences, 20% to 25% of which show up once; 5% to 8% is in the top ten. Overall study results and limits: Only very few CDR3 sequences appeared in both tissue and blood. Non-neoplastic patients had below-expected tissue-blood divergence, while all gliomas exceeded expectation.

The clonotype was recovered from a human donor with low-grade glioma or glioblastoma, undergoing nonglioma brain surgery, or in good health (not recorded which). Material for sequencing was glioma tissue, nonneoplastic brain tissue, or PBMCs (not recorded which). The rearrangement links TRBV7-2 to TRBJ1-1; D remains ambiguous. The CDR3: CASSLNAGGEAFF. CDR3 in DNA: TGTGCCAGCAGCTTAAATGCGGGAGGCGAAGCTTTCTTT.